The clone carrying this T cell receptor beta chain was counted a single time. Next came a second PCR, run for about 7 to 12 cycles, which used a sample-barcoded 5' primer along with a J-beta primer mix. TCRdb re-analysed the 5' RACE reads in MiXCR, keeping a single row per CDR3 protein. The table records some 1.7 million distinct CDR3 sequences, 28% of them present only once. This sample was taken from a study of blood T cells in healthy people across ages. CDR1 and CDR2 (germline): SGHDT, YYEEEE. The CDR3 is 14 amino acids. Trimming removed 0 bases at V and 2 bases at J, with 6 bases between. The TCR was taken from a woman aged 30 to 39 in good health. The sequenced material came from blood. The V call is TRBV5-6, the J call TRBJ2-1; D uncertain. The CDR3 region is CASSLGHPYNEQFF. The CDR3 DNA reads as TGTGCCAGCAGCTTGGGACATCCCTACAATGAGCAGTTCTTC.